The clone carrying this T cell receptor beta chain was detected ten times or more. Its antigen remains unidentified. The data stem from a study of identical twins. TCRdb itself ran the 5' RACE reads through MiXCR, one entry per CDR3 protein. The sample contains fewer than 350,000 distinct CDR3 sequences, approximately 8% of which appear only once. Regarding the study as a whole: Monozygotic twins shared more out-of-frame TCR alpha than recombination models predicted. For cord blood, abundant beta clonotypes had fewer insertions, unlike memory repertoires, which showed none.

V lost 8 bases and J lost 6; bases outside the gene matches: 12. The germline V gene encodes CDR1 SGHRS and CDR2 YFSETQ. The CDR3 length is 16 residues. This sample also appeared in a second study, on yellow fever vaccine responses in identical twins.

Sequencing was done on a sample of memory (CD45RO+) T cells sorted from blood. The chain couples TRBV5-1 to TRBJ2-3; 13 positions match TRBD2. The sequence was collected from a woman younger than 35 in good health. The CDR3, as DNA: TGCGCCAGAGGAACTAGCGGGAGGGCCTTGAGGGATACGCAGTATTTT. It translates to CARGTSGRALRDTQYF.